The TCR beta chain under discussion was sequenced for a study of blood T cell repertoires in COVID-19. Turning to the study itself: Whether acute or convalescent, the COVID-19 samples came from the United States, Italy and Spain. Sample material is recorded as cDNA or gDNA derived from T cells, B-cell-depleted T cells, or PBMCs.

Source study methods: Cell counts per sample came from amplifying reference gene primers. The assay was immunoSEQ multiplex PCR, and TCRdb's table has in-frame clones only and misses some. The DNA was the basis for D and trimming; V, J and clone size are from that table. The sample has 110,000 to 150,000 clones, about 77% seen once. Trimming removed 3 bases from V and 3 bases from J; junction bases left unmatched: 9. The CDR3 extends over 15 amino acids. Looked up from germline, CDR1 is SQVTM and CDR2 is ANQGSEA. The origin of this receptor is a man aged 55 to 70 with acute or convalescent COVID-19. Material: peripheral blood. This sequence joins TRBV29-1 and TRBJ2-5; TRBD2 aligns across 8 bases. CDR3 nucleotides: TGCAGCGTTGACGGTATAGATAGCGGGGAAGAGACCCAGTACTTC. Translation gives CSVDGIDSGEETQYF.